This T cell receptor beta chain came from a study of blood T cell repertoires in COVID-19. The overall study: PBMCs, B-cell-depleted T cells, or T cells provided the cDNA or gDNA that made up the material.

Per the original methods: Cell counts per sample came from amplifying reference gene primers. The table came from immunoSEQ multiplex PCR; TCRdb's copy has only in-frame clones and leaves some out. V and J calls plus clone size are reproduced from that table; the DNA served to infer D and trimming. The sample holds 250,000 to 300,000 clones, approximately 79% seen once. In terms of age and location, participants ranged from roughly 18 to 95 years and lived in about 25 US areas. Cohorts were based on clinical histories the participants reported. Germline lookup yields CDR1 SGHTA and CDR2 FQGTGA. There are 15 residues in the CDR3. Trimming pared 5 bases from V and 8 bases from J, leaving 19 bases between.

J is TRBJ2-1 and V is TRBV7-3; possible D gene TRBD2, 6 bases. Sequenced input: PBMCs or T cells enriched from blood (not recorded which). This clonotype originated in a man aged 25-45 years with acute COVID-19. This chain's CDR3 is CASSPSSDLRDEQFF. CDR3 nucleotide sequence: TGTGCCAGCAGCCCCTCTAGCGACTTGCGCGATGAGCAGTTCTTC.